This T cell receptor (beta chain) came from a study of OX40 agonist ivuxolimab in advanced cancers. Study information: As their treatment, patients were administered ivuxolimab, an agonistic anti-OX40 (CD134) antibody.

It was autoimmune disease history or systemic immunosuppression that excluded patients. Method: immunoSEQ multiplex PCR; TCRdb's copy keeps in-frame clones and lacks some. Of 55,000 to 65,000 clones in the sample, about nine tenths are singletons; the top ten hold 20% to 30%. This CDR3 has 17 residues. Germline assignment: CDR1 MNHNS and CDR2 SASEGT. V was cut by 2 bases and J by 4 bases, with 19 bases left in between. This chain joins TRBV6-1 and TRBJ2-3; possibly TRBD1 for D (7 bases). The sequence derives from an adult with an advanced solid tumor such as melanoma, head and neck, liver or kidney cancer. Sequencing used CD4+ or CD8+ T cells sorted from blood, obtained in a trial of the OX40 agonist ivuxolimab. CDR3: CASSEYDREEWADTQYF. CDR3 DNA: TGTGCCAGCAGTGAATACGACAGGGAGGAATGGGCAGATACGCAGTATTTT.